These 15 T cell receptor beta chains came from one sample sequenced in a study of tumor and adjacent non-tumor tissue in lung cancer. No cell sorting was done before RNA was extracted from the tissue. More than 3 cm separated this lung sample from the edge of the tumor. The library came from three nested PCR rounds adapted from ARM-PCR protocols. In TCRdb, the multiplex PCR reads were re-called with MiXCR into one record per CDR3 protein. The data show approximately 120,000 distinct CDR3 sequences, with under 65% seen just once and about 20% held by the top ten. The source material was distant non-tumor lung tissue. The origin of the receptors is a man in his fifties or sixties with non-small cell lung cancer.

A remark on this clonotype: A single base separates this from a much larger clone, so it may be a read error. The chain recombines TRBV5-5 with TRBJ2-5; D is possibly TRBD1 (5 bases). The CDR3 totals 13 residues. The germline CDR1 and CDR2 sequences are SGHKS and YYEKEE (reference sequence). The CDR3 region is CAISLGLGETQYF. In nucleotides, the CDR3 is TGTGCCATCAGCTTGGGGCTAGGAGAGACCCAGTACTTC. The full variable domain, in which reference TRBV5-5 and TRBJ2-5 provide the parts outside the CDR3, is DAGVTQSPTHLIKTRGQQVTLRCSPISGHKSVSWYQQVLGQGPQFIFQYYEKEERGRGNFPDRFSARQFPNYSSELNVNALLLGDSALYLCAISLGLGETQYFGPGTRLLVL.

V gene TRBV30 combines with J gene TRBJ2-5, with a possible D match to TRBD2 (5 bases). Between the trimmed V and J ends, which lost 4 bases and 4 bases, there was a span of 19 bases. CDR3 length: 15 residues. Germline V gene data show CDR1 as GTSNPN and CDR2 as SVGIG (reference sequence). The CDR3 DNA reads as TGTGCCTGGACTCGGGCTAGCCTCGGTCTAGAGACCCAGTACTTC. Residues: CAWTRASLGLETQYF.

The chain employs TRBV20-1 and TRBJ1-4, with D perhaps TRBD1 (6 bases). CDR1 and CDR2 (germline): DFQATT, SNEGSKA (reference sequence). The length of the CDR3 is 13 residues. Deletions cut 6 bases from V and 10 bases from J, with 18 bases between. CDR3 residues: CSAGRGSGGKLFF. The CDR3, as DNA: TGCAGTGCGGGAAGGGGGAGTGGGGGAAAACTGTTTTTT.

This clonotype appeared a few times. The rearrangement links TRBV20-1 to TRBJ1-2, with TRBD1 matching over 11 bases. CDR1 DFQATT and CDR2 SNEGSKA come from the germline V gene (reference sequence). The CDR3 extends over 13 amino acids. The V gene end was trimmed by 6 bases and the J gene end by 8 bases; junction bases not matched to a gene: 8. The CDR3 protein is CSATGQGAGGYTF. The CDR3 coding sequence is TGCAGTGCGACCGGACAGGGGGCAGGCGGCTACACCTTC.

Points on this clonotype: Relative to the germline gene, one junction end is altered; a read error may explain this. CDR3 sequence: CAISPGTSDSEANVLTF. CDR3 DNA: TGTGCCATCAGTCCTGGGACTTCTGACTCTGAGGCCAACGTCCTGACTTTC. V gene TRBV12-3 or TRBV12-4 combines with J gene TRBJ2-6, with D possibly being TRBD2 (6 bases). There are 17 residues in the CDR3.

On this clonotype: This is likely a read error, given that the CDR3 carries no conserved phenylalanine or tryptophan at its end. This rearrangement joins TRBV29-1 to TRBJ2-6; TRBD1 agrees at 8 bases. Looked up from germline, CDR1 is SQVTM and CDR2 is ANQGSEA. Trimming took 5 bases from V and 1 from J; bases not matched to a gene: 7. The CDR3 length is 16 residues. CDR3 bases: TGCAGCGTTCCTGGACAGGGAATATCTGGGGCCAACGTCCTGACTTTA. Protein sequence: CSVPGQGISGANVLTL.

Remarks on this clonotype: One junction end does not reproduce the germline sequence, and a read error may be involved. The chain carries TRBV5-1 and TRBJ2-5; D not certain. This CDR3 has 14 amino acids. CDR1 is SGHRS and CDR2 is YFSETQ in the germline V gene. DNA of the CDR3: TGCGCCGGCAGCTTACAAATAGGTCCAGAGACCCAGTACTTC. It yields the protein CAGSLQIGPETQYF.

The chain is built from TRBV7-8 and TRBJ2-2; 7 nucleotides align to TRBD2. The CDR3 runs 16 residues. Trimming cost V 5 bases and J 1 base; bases outside gene matches: 7. Germline values: CDR1 SGHVS, CDR2 FQNEAQ. The DNA of the CDR3 is TGTGCCAGCAGCCCGCGGACTAGGGAGAACACCGGGGAGCTGTTTTTT. Its translation is CASSPRTRENTGELFF.

The CDR3 DNA is TGTGCCAGCAGCCAAGATAAGGGACTAGCCGCAACAGATACGTACTATTTT. Translating it yields CASSQDKGLAATDTYYF. The chain recombines TRBV4-2 with TRBJ2-3; TRBD2 matches 9 bases. The CDR3 sequence is 17 residues long. Looked up from germline, CDR1 is LGHNA and CDR2 is YNFKEQ. The J segment lost 15 bases and the V segment lost 0 bases, leaving 19 bases of the junction unmatched.

This clonotype was seen just once. A read error may produce the germline difference seen at one junction end. The chain carries TRBV6-6 and TRBJ1-6; no clear D gene. From germline, CDR1 is MNHNY and CDR2 SVGAGI (reference sequence). This CDR3 comprises 14 residues. CDR3: CASSYVSYNSPLHF. The CDR3 DNA sequence: TGTGCCAGCAGCTACGTCTCCTATAATTCACCTCTCCACTTT.

On this clonotype: Being one base from a much bigger clone, this may be a read error. The chain is built from TRBV24-1 and TRBJ2-1; the D gene is possibly TRBD1 (5 bases). V was cut by 4 bases and J by 8 bases, with 14 bases left in between. This CDR3 is built from 14 residues. In germline, CDR1 is KGHDR, CDR2 SFDVKD. The CDR3 bases are TGTGCCACCAGTGACCTCGGACATTTCGATGAGCAGTTCTTC. This codes for CATSDLGHFDEQFF.

This clonotype was seen many times. This chain joins TRBV6-5 and TRBJ1-2, with 10 bases lining up with TRBD1. Germline CDR1 is MNHEY and CDR2 is SVGAGI. The V gene end was trimmed by 5 bases and the J gene end by 5 bases; junction bases not matched to a gene: 5. The CDR3 is made up of 14 amino acids. The CDR3 sequence is CASSPRTGGYGYTF. The CDR3 nucleotides are TGTGCCAGCAGTCCTCGGACAGGGGGGTATGGCTACACCTTC.

Turning to this clonotype: Since a much larger clone is just one base distant, this may be a read error. The V and J genes are TRBV5-4 and TRBJ2-2; D assignment may be TRBD1 or TRBD2 (6 bases each). The CDR3 sequence is 15 residues long. Per germline, CDR1 SGHNT and CDR2 YYREEE (reference sequence). The CDR3 nucleotides read TGTACCAGCAGCCCGGAATGGGGGGCGAAGGGGGAGCTGTTTTTT. This sequence encodes CTSSPEWGAKGELFF.

In its sample, this clonotype was seen a few times. The chain has TRBV20-1 and TRBJ2-3; 11 positions agree with TRBD2. Germline V gene data show CDR1 as DFQATT and CDR2 as SNEGSKA (reference sequence). The CDR3 contains 18 residues. Losses at the gene ends were 0 bases for V and 4 bases for J; bases not matched to a gene: 12. CDR3 in DNA: TGCAGTGCTAGAGATCGCCTAGCGGGGGGCCGGTTGGCAGATACGCAGTATTTT. This translates into CSARDRLAGGRLADTQYF.

J is TRBJ1-3 and V is TRBV6-1, with D unclear. The CDR3 consists of 16 residues. Germline V gene sequence: CDR1 MNHNS, CDR2 SASEGT. Trimming pared 2 bases from V and 10 bases from J, leaving 21 bases between. This chain's CDR3 is CASSEILSYSGDTIYF. CDR3 coding DNA: TGTGCCAGCAGTGAAATTCTCAGCTACTCTGGAGATACCATATATTTT.